This T cell receptor (beta chain) was profiled in a study of tumor-infiltrating lymphocytes in primary liver carcinoma. Study-level findings and limits: Tumors significantly exceeded blood in top-250-clone fraction (p = 0.039).

Total RNA (roughly 530 ng) served as template for TCR beta cDNA synthesis primed by a constant-region primer. Three rounds of nested multiplex PCR with slightly modified ARM-PCR produced TCR beta libraries. TRBV1-TRBV30 forward primers paired with a C-beta reverse primer drove the first two PCR rounds, approximately 11 cycles each. TCRdb reprocessed the multiplex PCR reads via MiXCR and lists one record per CDR3 protein. The sample lists about 320,000 distinct CDR3 sequences, 60% to 80% occurring once. Germline DNA was also extracted, while the blood RNA originated from unsorted whole blood. The CDR3 loop spans 16 amino acids. Looked up from germline, CDR1 is SGHRS and CDR2 is YFSETQ. V lost 0 bases, J lost 0 bases, and 7 bases lay in between. A remark on this clonotype: Its antigen remains unknown.

This chain joins TRBV5-1 and TRBJ2-6; D unclear. Source material: peripheral blood. The clonotype comes from a man aged 35 to 55 with primary liver carcinoma and hepatitis B virus infection. CDR3 region: CASSLEAVSGANVLTF. CDR3 nucleotide sequence: TGCGCCAGCAGCTTGGAGGCAGTCTCTGGGGCCAACGTCCTGACTTTC.